This TCR beta chain was retrieved from a study of shared clonotypes between healthy human individuals. The wider study: Donors were two women and a few men aged 18 to 49. Study conclusions and caveats: Clonotype sharing among donors, it was expected, would be affected by sequencing depth. There were few donors, and this limited the genetic and exposure-history diversity represented.

With respect to this clone: Its antigen is not known.

Germline V lookup: CDR1 MGHRA, CDR2 YSYEKL. This CDR3 is built from 14 residues. The germline V and J ends were trimmed by 0 bases and 7 bases, with 9 bases remaining between them. Several immunoSEQ plates held equal portions of the genomic DNA taken from each subset. Libraries were prepared by immunoSEQ multiplex PCR; TCRdb keeps only in-frame clonotypes and omits some of them. Here the sample spans roughly 2,500,000 clones, more than 85% being singletons. This TCR came from a man aged 18 to 29 in good health. Some clones in this sample may be carry-over from other donors' samples. The sample comprised naive CD4+ T cells from PBMCs. As to subset: CD45RA+ positively selected. The gene calls are TRBV4-1 and TRBJ1-4; D gene unclear. The CDR3 here is CASSQDYGSEKLFF. The CDR3 DNA sequence: TGCGCCAGCAGCCAAGATTACGGTTCTGAAAAACTGTTTTTT.